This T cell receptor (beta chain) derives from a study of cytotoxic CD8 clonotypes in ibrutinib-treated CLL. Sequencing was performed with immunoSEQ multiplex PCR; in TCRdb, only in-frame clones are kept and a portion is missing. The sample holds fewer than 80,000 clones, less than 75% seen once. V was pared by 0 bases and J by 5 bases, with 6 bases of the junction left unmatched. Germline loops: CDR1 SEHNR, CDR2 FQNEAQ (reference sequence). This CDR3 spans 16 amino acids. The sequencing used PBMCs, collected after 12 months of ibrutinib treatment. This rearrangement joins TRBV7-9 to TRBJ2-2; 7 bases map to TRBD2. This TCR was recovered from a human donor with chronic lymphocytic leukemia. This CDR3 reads CASSLAGLAATGELFF. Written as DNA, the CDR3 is TGTGCCAGCAGCTTAGCGGGGCTAGCGGCAACCGGGGAGCTGTTTTTT.